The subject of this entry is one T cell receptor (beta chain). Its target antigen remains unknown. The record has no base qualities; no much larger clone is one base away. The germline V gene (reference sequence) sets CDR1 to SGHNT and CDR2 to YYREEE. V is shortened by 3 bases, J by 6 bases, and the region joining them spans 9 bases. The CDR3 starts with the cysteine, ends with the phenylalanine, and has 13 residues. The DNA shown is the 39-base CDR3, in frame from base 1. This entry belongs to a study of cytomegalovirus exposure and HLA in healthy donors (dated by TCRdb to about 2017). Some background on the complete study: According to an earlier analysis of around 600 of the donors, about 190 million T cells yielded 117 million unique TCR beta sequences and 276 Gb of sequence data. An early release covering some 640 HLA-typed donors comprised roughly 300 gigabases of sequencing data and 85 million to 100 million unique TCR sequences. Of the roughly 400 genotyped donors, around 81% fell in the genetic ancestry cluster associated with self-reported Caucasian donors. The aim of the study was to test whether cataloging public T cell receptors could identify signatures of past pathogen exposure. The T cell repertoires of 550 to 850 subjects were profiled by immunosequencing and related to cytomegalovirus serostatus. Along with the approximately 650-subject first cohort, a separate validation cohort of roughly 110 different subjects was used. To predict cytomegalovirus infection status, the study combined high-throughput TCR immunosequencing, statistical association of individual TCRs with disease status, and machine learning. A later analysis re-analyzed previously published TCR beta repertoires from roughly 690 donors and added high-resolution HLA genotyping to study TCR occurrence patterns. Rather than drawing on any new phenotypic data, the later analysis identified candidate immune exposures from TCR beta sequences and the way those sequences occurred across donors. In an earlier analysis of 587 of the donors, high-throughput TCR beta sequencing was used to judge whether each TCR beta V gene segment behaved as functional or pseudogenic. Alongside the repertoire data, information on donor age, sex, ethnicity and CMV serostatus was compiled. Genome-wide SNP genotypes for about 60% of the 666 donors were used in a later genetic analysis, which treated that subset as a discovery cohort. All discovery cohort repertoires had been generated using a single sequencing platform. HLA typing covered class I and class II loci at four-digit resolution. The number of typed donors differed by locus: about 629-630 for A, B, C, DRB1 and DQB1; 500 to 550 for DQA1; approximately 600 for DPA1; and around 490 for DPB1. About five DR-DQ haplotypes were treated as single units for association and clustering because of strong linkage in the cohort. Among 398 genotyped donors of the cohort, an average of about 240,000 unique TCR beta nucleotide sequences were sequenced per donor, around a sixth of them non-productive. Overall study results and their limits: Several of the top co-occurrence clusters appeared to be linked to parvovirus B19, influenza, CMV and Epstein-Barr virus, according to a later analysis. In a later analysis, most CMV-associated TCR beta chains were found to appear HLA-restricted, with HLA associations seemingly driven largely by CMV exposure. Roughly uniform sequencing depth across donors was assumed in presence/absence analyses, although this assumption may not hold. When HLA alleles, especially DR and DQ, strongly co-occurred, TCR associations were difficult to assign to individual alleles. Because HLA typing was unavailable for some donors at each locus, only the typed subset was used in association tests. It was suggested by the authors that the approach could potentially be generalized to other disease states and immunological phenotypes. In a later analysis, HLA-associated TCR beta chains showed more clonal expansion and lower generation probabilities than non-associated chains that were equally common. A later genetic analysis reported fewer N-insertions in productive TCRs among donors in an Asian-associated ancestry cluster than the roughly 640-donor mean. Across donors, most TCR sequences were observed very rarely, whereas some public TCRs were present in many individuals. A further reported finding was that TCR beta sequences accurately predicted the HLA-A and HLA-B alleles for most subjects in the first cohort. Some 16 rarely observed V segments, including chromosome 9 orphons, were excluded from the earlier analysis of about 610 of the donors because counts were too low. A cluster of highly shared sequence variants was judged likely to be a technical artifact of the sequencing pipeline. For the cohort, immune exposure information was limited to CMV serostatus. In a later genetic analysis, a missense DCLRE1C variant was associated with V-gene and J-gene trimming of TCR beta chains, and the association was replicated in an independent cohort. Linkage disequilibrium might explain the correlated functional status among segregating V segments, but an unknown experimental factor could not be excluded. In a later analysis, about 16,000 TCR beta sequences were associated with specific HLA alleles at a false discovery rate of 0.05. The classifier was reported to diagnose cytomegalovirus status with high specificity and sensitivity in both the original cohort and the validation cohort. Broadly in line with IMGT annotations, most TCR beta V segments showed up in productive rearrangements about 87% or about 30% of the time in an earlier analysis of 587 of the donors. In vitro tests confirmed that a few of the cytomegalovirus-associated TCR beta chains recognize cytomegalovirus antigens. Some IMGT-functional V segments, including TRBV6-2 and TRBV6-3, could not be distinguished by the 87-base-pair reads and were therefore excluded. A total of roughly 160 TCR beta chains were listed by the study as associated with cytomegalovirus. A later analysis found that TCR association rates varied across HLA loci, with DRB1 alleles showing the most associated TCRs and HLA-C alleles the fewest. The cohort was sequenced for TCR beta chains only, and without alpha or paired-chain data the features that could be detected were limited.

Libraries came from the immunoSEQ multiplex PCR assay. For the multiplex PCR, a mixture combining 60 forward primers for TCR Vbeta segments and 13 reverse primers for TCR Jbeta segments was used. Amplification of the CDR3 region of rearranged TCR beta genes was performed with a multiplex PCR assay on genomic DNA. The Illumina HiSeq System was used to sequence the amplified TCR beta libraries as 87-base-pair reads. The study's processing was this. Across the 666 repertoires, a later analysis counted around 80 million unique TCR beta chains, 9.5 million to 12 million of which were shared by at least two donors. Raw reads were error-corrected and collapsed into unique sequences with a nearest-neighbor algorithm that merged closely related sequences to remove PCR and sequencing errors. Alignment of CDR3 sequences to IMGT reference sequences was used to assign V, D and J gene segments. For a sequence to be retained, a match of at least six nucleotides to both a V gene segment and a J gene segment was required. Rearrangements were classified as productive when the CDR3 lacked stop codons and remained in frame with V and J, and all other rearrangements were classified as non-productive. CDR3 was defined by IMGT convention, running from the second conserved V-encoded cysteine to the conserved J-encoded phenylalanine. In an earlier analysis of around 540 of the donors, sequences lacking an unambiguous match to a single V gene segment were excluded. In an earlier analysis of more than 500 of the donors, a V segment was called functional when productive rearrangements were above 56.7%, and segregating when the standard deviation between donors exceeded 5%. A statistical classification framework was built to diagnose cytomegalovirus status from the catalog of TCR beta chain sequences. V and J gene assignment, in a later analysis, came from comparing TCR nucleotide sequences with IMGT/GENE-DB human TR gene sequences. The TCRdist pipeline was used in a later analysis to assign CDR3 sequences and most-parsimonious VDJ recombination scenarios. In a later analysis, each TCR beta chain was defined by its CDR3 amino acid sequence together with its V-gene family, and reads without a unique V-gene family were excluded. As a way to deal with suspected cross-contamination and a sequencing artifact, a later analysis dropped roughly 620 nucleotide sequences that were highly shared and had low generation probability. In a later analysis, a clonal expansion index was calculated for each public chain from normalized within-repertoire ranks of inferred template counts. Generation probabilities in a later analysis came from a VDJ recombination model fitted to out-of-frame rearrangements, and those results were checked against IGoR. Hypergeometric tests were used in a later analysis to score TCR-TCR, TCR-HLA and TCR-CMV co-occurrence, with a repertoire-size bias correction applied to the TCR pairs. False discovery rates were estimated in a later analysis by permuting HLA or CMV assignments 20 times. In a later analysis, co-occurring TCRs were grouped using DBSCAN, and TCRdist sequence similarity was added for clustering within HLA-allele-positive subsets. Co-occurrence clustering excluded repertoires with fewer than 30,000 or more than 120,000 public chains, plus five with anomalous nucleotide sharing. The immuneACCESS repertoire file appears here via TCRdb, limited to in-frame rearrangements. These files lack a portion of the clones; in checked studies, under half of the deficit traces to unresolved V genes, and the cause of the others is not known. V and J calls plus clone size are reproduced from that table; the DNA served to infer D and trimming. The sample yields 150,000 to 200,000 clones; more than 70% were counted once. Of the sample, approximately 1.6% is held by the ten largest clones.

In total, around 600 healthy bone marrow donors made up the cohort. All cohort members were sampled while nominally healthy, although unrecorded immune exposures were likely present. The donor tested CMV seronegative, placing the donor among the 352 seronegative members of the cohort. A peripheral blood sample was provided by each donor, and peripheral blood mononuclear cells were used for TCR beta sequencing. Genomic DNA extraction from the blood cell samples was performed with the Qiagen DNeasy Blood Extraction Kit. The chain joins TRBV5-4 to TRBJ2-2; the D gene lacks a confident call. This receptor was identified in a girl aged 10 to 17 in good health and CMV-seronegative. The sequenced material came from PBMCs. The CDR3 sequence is CASSSLEPGELFF. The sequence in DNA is TGTGCCAGCAGCTCCCTAGAGCCCGGGGAGCTGTTTTTT.